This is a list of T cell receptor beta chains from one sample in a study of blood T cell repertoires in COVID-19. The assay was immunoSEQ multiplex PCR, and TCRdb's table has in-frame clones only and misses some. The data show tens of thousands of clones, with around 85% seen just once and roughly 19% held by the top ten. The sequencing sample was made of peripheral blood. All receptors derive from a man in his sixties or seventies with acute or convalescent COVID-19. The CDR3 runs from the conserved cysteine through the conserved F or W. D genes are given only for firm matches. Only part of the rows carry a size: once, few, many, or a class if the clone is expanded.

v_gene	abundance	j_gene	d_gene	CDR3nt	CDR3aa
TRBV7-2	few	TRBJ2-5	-	TGTGCCAGCAGCTCCGGACATCAAGAGACCCAGTACTTC	CASSSGHQETQYF
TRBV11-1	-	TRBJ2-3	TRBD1	TGTGCCAGCAGCTTAGACAGGGGACGCACAGATACGCAGTATTTT	CASSLDRGRTDTQYF
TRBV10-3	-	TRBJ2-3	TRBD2	TGTGCCATCAGTGAGGGACTAGCGGGGAGCACAGATACGCAGTATTTT	CAISEGLAGSTDTQYF
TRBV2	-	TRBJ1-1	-	TGTGCCAGCGGCTGGCGGGGTGACGAAGCTTTCTTT	CASGWRGDEAFF
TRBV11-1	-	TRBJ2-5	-	TGTGCCAGCAGCTTAGGCGCAGGAGGTTACAAAGAGACCCAGTACTTC	CASSLGAGGYKETQYF
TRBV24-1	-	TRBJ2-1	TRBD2	TGTGCCACCAGTGAAACTAGCGGGAGGGCCAATGAGCAGTTCTTC	CATSETSGRANEQFF
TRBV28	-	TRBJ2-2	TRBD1	TGTGCCAGCACGGGACGGACAGGATTCCCCGGGGAGCTGTTTTTT	CASTGRTGFPGELFF
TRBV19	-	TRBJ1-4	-	TGTGCCAGCCAGGACGGGACTACAGTAAATGAAAAACTGTTTTTT	CASQDGTTVNEKLFF
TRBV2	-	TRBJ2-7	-	TGTGCCAGCAGTGGGACTTTCTACGAGCAGTACTTC	CASSGTFYEQYF
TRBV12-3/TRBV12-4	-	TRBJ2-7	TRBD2	TGTGCCAGCAGTTTAAGCGGGAGCTACGAGCAGTACTTC	CASSLSGSYEQYF
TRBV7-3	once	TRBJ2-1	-	TGTGCCAGCAGCTTCGATCGAGGGAAATACAATGAGCAGTTCTTC	CASSFDRGKYNEQFF
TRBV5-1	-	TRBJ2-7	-	TGCGCCAGCAGCTCCTCTTCAGGTGGATCCTCCTACGAGCAGTACTTC	CASSSSSGGSSYEQYF
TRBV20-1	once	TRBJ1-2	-	TGCAGTGCTAGGCGGGGTAATGGCTACACCTTC	CSARRGNGYTF
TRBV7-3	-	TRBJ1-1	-	TGTGCCAGCAGCTTAACCCTAAACACTGAAGCTTTCTTT	CASSLTLNTEAFF
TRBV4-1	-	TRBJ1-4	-	TGCGCCAGCAGCCAAGATCTAGCGAATGAAAAACTGTTTTTT	CASSQDLANEKLFF
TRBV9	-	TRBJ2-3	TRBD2	TGTGCCAGCAGCGTAGGGGGGGATCCGGGAGGTACGCAGTATTTT	CASSVGGDPGGTQYF
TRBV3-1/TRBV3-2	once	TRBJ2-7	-	TGTGCCAGCAGCGCAAACAGAAAAGGCGAGCAGTACTTC	CASSANRKGEQYF
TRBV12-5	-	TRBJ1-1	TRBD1	TGTGCTAGTGGAAGGGACAGCGGCACTGAAGCTTTCTTT	CASGRDSGTEAFF
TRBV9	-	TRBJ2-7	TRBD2	TGTGCCAGCAGCGCCACTAGCGGGGGCCTTTCGCAGTACTTC	CASSATSGGLSQYF
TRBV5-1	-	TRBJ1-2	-	TGCGCCAGCAGCTTGGAGACAGGTGGTGTCTATGGCTACACCTTC	CASSLETGGVYGYTF
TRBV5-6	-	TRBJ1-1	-	TGTGCCAGCGGACCGGGGCTGACGGAGGGTGAAGCTTTCTTT	CASGPGLTEGEAFF
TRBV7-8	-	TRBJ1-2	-	TGTGCCAGCAGCTTAGCGGAGGAGGGTAATTGGAATGGCTACACCTTC	CASSLAEEGNWNGYTF
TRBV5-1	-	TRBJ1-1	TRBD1	TGCGCCAGCAGCGCTCGGACAGGGGTGAACACTGAAGCTTTCTTT	CASSARTGVNTEAFF